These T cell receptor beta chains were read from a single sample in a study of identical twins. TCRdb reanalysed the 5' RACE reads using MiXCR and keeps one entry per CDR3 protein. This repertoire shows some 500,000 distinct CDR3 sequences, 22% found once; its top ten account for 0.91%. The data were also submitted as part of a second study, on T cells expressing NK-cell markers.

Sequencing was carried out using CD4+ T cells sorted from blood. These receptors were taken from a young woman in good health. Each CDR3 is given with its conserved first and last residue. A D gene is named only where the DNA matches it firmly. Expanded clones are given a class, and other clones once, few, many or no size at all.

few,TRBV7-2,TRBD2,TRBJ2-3,TGTGCCAGCAGCTTAAGAGTACTAGCGGGCTACACAGATACGCAGTATTTT,CASSLRVLAGYTDTQYF
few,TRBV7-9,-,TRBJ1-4,TGTGCCAGCAGCTTAGACAGGAATGAAAAACTGTTTTTT,CASSLDRNEKLFF
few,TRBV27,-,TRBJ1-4,TGTGCCAGCAGTGGCCGGGACCAGTTGGGAAAACTGTTTTTT,CASSGRDQLGKLFF
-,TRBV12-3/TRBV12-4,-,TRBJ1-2,-,CASSLVGSGSTF
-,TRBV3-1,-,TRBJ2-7,TGTGCCAGCAGCCAAGAAGGATACAGACGCAGCGAGCAGTACTTC,CASSQEGYRRSEQYF
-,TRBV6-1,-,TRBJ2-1,TGTGCCAGCAGTCCCGGGACTGTCTCCTACAATGAGCAGTTCTTC,CASSPGTVSYNEQFF
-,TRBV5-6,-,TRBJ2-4,TGTGCCAGCAGCCCCCAAAGGTTTCCAAACATTCAGTACTTC,CASSPQRFPNIQYF
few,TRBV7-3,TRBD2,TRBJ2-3,TGTGCCAGCAGCTTAAGGTCTCGGCGGGGGGGCCTAGATACGCAGTATTTT,CASSLRSRRGGLDTQYF
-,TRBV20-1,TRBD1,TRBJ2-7,TGCGGTGCTAGAGCTGGACAGGAGACGCAGTACTTC,CGARAGQETQYF
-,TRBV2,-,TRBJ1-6,TGTGCCAGCAGTGCGTCGCAGGGTCGGTATAATTCACCCCTCCACTTT,CASSASQGRYNSPLHF
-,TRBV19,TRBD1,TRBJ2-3,TGTGCCAGTAGTATTGCCGGGACAGGGTTTGCCACAGATACGCAGTATTTT,CASSIAGTGFATDTQYF
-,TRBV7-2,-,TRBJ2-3,TGTGCCAGCAGCTTAATCCGGCACACAGATACGCAGTATTTT,CASSLIRHTDTQYF
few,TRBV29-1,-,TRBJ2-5,TGCAGCGGACGATGGGGGCAAGAGACCCAGTACTTC,CSGRWGQETQYF
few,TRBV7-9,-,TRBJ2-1,TGTGCCAGCAGCTTCCACACCGACTACAATGAGCAGTTCTTC,CASSFHTDYNEQFF
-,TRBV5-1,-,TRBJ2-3,TGCGCCAGCAGGGACAGCCCCACAGATACGCAGTATTTT,CASRDSPTDTQYF
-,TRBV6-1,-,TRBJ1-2,TGTGCCAGCAGTGAAGCGACGGCTAACTATGGCTACACCTTC,CASSEATANYGYTF